The source of this T cell receptor (beta chain) is a study of radiation and T cells in renal cell carcinoma. V shed 4 bases and J shed 4 bases, with 11 bases lying between them. The V gene's germline CDR1 is SQVTM and CDR2 ANQGSEA. The CDR3 is 14 amino acids. TCRdb keeps only in-frame clones here, not all; method: immunoSEQ multiplex PCR. The sample consists of over 90,000 clones, about 79% of them appearing once. Noted time point: blood 4 weeks post-SBRT, at nephrectomy. Documented treatment: 15 Gy SBRT to primary tumor, nephrectomy 4 weeks later. Nephrectomy followed 15 Gy stereotactic body radiation by 4 weeks. Radiation-treated patients gave blood at baseline, week 2 and week 4. The patient's renal cell carcinoma had clear cell pathology.

This specimen was blood, taken from a patient whose treatment included radiotherapy and nephrectomy. The sequence was obtained from a man aged 55-75 years with renal cell carcinoma. This chain links TRBV29-1 with TRBJ2-6, with a possible D match to TRBD2 (5 bases). CDR3 sequence: CSVAVSGGANVLTF. CDR3 in DNA: TGCAGCGTTGCGGTGTCGGGAGGGGCCAACGTCCTGACTTTC. The whole variable domain, remainder taken from reference TRBV29-1 and TRBJ2-6, is SAVISQKPSRDICQRGTSLTIQCQVDSQVTMMFWYRQQPGQSLTLIATANQGSEATYESGFVIDKFPISRPNLTFSTLTVSNMSPEDSSIYLCSVAVSGGANVLTFGAGSRLTVL.